A single sample gave rise to the 8 T cell receptor beta chains below, sequenced in a study of blood T cell repertoires in COVID-19. Assay: immunoSEQ multiplex PCR; the TCRdb copy retains only in-frame clones and omits some. The table lists more than 300,000 clones, more than 90% of them singletons. Material: PBMCs or T cells enriched from blood (not recorded which). These receptor sequences come from a woman aged 30 to 39 who had recovered from COVID-19.

The chain links TRBV28 to TRBJ2-7; 11 bases agree with TRBD1. This CDR3 has 15 amino acids. V lost 4 bases and J lost 5; bases outside the gene matches: 7. The germline gives CDR1 MDHEN, CDR2 SYDVKM. CDR3 loop: CASSSLGQGDDEQYF. CDR3 coding DNA: TGTGCCAGCAGTTCCCTGGGACAGGGGGACGACGAGCAGTACTTC.

This clone was detected once. The J gene is TRBJ2-1, the V gene TRBV5-1; 9 bases align to TRBD2. Losses at the gene ends were 2 bases for V and 4 bases for J; bases not matched to a gene: 7. Germline CDR1 is SGHRS and CDR2 is YFSETQ. This CDR3 spans 16 amino acids. The CDR3 DNA sequence: TGCGCCAGCAGCTTATTCGGCGGGGGGGTTTACAATGAGCAGTTCTTC. It codes for CASSLFGGGVYNEQFF.

This clone was detected only once. The chain joins TRBV19 to TRBJ2-7; 8 positions agree with TRBD1. The germline gives CDR1 LNHDA, CDR2 SQIVND (reference sequence). With V trimmed by 0 bases and J by 6 bases, 19 bases remained unmatched. This CDR3 spans 19 amino acids. The CDR3: CASSIDLGRVTTGDSEQYF. The CDR3 nucleotides read TGTGCCAGTAGTATAGATCTAGGAAGGGTTACGACAGGGGACAGCGAGCAGTACTTC. Using reference TRBV19 and TRBJ2-7 for the parts outside the CDR3, the full variable domain is DGGITQSPKYLFRKEGQNVTLSCEQNLNHDAMYWYRQDPGQGLRLIYYSQIVNDFQKGDIAEGYSVSREKKESFPLTVTSAQKNPTAFYLCASSIDLGRVTTGDSEQYFGPGTRLTVT.

This clone showed up just once. This rearrangement joins TRBV11-3 to TRBJ2-1; TRBD2 matches at 8 bases. V trimming: 4 bases; J trimming: 10 bases; junction bases outside the gene matches: 9. The CDR3 runs to 14 residues. Germline assignment: CDR1 SGHNT and CDR2 YENEEA. The CDR3 reads CASSSLAEGGEQFF. The CDR3 nucleotides are TGTGCCAGCAGCTCACTAGCGGAGGGAGGCGAGCAGTTCTTC.

The rearrangement joins TRBV12-3 or TRBV12-4 to TRBJ2-5; D remains unclear. Deletions cut 4 bases from V and 5 bases from J, with 11 bases between. The CDR3 is 13 residues long. The CDR3 region is CASSSNMEETQYF. The CDR3 DNA is TGTGCCAGCAGTTCAAACATGGAGGAGACCCAGTACTTC.

V and J are TRBV5-1 and TRBJ2-1; 11 bases map to TRBD2. The trim removed 4 bases at V and 5 bases at J, leaving 5 bases unmatched. Germline V gene data show CDR1 as SGHRS and CDR2 as YFSETQ. The CDR3 covers 15 residues. The CDR3 DNA sequence: TGCGCCAGCAGCCTACTAGCGGGAGTTAACAATGAGCAGTTCTTC. Translation: CASSLLAGVNNEQFF.

This clone was observed a single time. This chain uses TRBV3-1 (or the pseudogene TRBV3-2) with TRBJ1-2; unclear D gene. This CDR3 has 13 residues. Germline-derived CDR1 and CDR2 are LGHDT and YNNKEL (reference sequence). V was pared by 7 bases and J by 6 bases, with 15 bases between. CDR3 coding DNA: TGTGCCAGCAAGTTTCGGAGGGCCCATGGCTACACCTTC. Its protein product is CASKFRRAHGYTF.

The chain joins TRBV5-1 to TRBJ1-2; 9 bases match TRBD1. CDR3 length equals 16 residues. V lost 3 bases, J lost 6 bases, and 12 bases stayed unmatched. The germline CDR1 and CDR2 sequences are SGHRS and YFSETQ. Written as DNA, the CDR3 is TGCGCCAGCAGCTCGGGACAGGGAACGGCGGATGATGGCTACACCTTC. Translated: CASSSGQGTADDGYTF. The full variable domain, completed using reference TRBV5-1 and TRBJ1-2, is KAGVTQTPRYLIKTRGQQVTLSCSPISGHRSVSWYQQTPGQGLQFLFEYFSETQRNKGNFPGRFSGRQFSNSRSEMNVSTLELGDSALYLCASSSGQGTADDGYTFGSGTRLTVV.